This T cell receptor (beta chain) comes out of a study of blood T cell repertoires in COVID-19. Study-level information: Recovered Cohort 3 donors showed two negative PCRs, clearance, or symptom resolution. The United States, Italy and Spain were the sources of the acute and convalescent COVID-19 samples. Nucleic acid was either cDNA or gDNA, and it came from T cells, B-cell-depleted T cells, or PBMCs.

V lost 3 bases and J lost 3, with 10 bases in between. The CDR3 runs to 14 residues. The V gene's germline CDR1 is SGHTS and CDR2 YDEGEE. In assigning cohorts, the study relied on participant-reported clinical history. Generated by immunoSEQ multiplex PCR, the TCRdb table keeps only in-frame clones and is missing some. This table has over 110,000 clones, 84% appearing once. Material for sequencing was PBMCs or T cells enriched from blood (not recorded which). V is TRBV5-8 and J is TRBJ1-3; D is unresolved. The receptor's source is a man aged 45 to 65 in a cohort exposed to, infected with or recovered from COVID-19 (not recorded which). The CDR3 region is CASSSVLFGNTIYF. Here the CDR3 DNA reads TGTGCCAGCAGCTCCGTTCTCTTTGGAAACACCATATATTTT.